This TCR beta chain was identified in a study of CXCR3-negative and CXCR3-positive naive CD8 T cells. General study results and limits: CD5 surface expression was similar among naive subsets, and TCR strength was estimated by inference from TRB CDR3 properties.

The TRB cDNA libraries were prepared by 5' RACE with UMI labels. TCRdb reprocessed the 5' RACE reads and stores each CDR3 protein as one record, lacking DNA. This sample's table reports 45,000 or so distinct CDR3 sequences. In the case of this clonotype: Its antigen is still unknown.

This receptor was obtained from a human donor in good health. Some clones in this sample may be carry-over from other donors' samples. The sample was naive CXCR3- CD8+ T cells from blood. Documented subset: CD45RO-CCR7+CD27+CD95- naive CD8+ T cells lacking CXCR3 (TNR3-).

CDR3 loop: CARGDRAKYEQYF. The chain uses TRBV2 and TRBJ2-7; TCRdb's D call, TRBD1, is unchecked because there is no DNA. Germline V gives CDR1 SNHLY, CDR2 FYNNEI. CDR3 size: 13 residues.